These 19 T cell receptor beta chains originate from one sample sequenced in a study of control samples from healthy donors and cancer patients. Only in-frame clones appear in the TCRdb table, and some are missing; sequencing was by immunoSEQ multiplex PCR. This sample has roughly 50,000 clones; 95% to 96% occur once, and the top ten carry 1.5% to 2%. Sequences were obtained from blood. These receptors were taken from a young woman in good health.

The CDR3 is CASSSWTGNYGYTF. The CDR3 bases are TGTGCCAGCAGCTCCTGGACAGGGAACTATGGCTACACCTTC. The V and J genes are TRBV7-9 and TRBJ1-2; 8 positions agree with TRBD1. Trimming at V came to 4 bases and at J to 2 bases, leaving 3 bases not matched to a gene. Germline-derived CDR1 and CDR2 are SEHNR and FQNEAQ (reference sequence). CDR3 length equals 14 residues.

In nucleotides, the CDR3 is TGTGCCAGCAGCCCCGGGAGGGCGAGCTCCTACGAGCAGTACTTC. This encodes CASSPGRASSYEQYF. The V and J genes are TRBV14 and TRBJ2-7; 8 bases agree with TRBD2. The germline gives CDR1 SGHDN, CDR2 FVKESK. V lost 4 bases to trimming and J lost 0 bases; unmatched junction nucleotides: 5. CDR3 length: 15 amino acids.

This sequence joins TRBV28 and TRBJ2-7, with TRBD1 as a possible D gene (6 bases). Germline lookup yields CDR1 MDHEN and CDR2 SYDVKM. V lost 5 bases and J 0 bases, leaving 8 bases between the germline ends. The CDR3 extends over 13 amino acids. The DNA of the CDR3 is TGTGCCAGCAGTGGACAGTTCTCCTACGAGCAGTACTTC. Encoded protein: CASSGQFSYEQYF.

The V gene is TRBV19, the J gene TRBJ2-7; no definite D call. From germline, CDR1 is LNHDA and CDR2 SQIVND (reference sequence). This CDR3 has 14 residues. With 3 bases removed from V and 4 bases from J, the gap between germline ends came to 13 bases. The chain's CDR3 is CASSIARRPYEQYF. The CDR3, as DNA: TGTGCCAGTAGTATCGCCAGACGACCTTACGAGCAGTACTTC.

The chain has TRBV12-3 or TRBV12-4 and TRBJ2-7; no clear D. The CDR3 consists of 13 residues. V lost 3 bases, J lost 6 bases, and 12 bases lay in between. The CDR3 nucleotides are TGTGCCAGCAGTTTCCTGCGCGCCGGCGAGCAGTACTTC. Protein product: CASSFLRAGEQYF.

V gene TRBV5-1 combines with J gene TRBJ1-5, with 8 bases aligning to TRBD1. The CDR3 is made up of 15 amino acids. Trimming at V came to 3 bases and at J to 3 bases, leaving 5 bases not matched to a gene. The germline V gene has CDR1 SGHRS and CDR2 YFSETQ. The CDR3 sequence: CASSSGDRFNQPQHF. In DNA, the CDR3 is TGCGCCAGCAGCTCGGGGGACAGGTTCAATCAGCCCCAGCATTTT. The complete variable domain, with remaining parts taken from reference TRBV5-1 and TRBJ1-5, reads KAGVTQTPRYLIKTRGQQVTLSCSPISGHRSVSWYQQTPGQGLQFLFEYFSETQRNKGNFPGRFSGRQFSNSRSEMNVSTLELGDSALYLCASSSGDRFNQPQHFGDGTRLSIL.

This chain uses TRBV10-1 with TRBJ2-1; TRBD2 aligns across 10 bases. CDR1 is WNHNN, CDR2 SYGVQD, per germline (reference sequence). This CDR3 is built from 14 residues. The V segment lost 9 bases and the J segment 5 bases; nucleotides outside the gene matches: 7. The CDR3 protein is CARTGTSVDNEQFF. The DNA of the CDR3 is TGCGCCAGAACCGGGACTAGCGTCGACAATGAGCAGTTCTTC.

This chain connects TRBV3-1 (or the pseudogene TRBV3-2) to TRBJ2-5; tentative D call: TRBD2 (6 bases). Trimming shortened V by 2 bases and J by 9 bases, and 10 bases separated the two germline ends. Germline CDR1 and CDR2: LGHDT and YNNKEL (reference sequence). The length of the CDR3 is 12 residues. CDR3 amino acids: CASSQNWGAQYF. In DNA, the CDR3 is TGTGCCAGCAGCCAAAACTGGGGGGCCCAGTACTTC.

V is TRBV30 and J is TRBJ2-3; D remains unclear. V was cut by 3 bases and J by 3 bases, with 7 bases left in between. The CDR3 runs 12 residues. Germline CDR1 is GTSNPN and CDR2 is SVGIG (reference sequence). The chain's CDR3 is CAWRAKTDTQYF. For the CDR3, the DNA is TGTGCCTGGAGAGCGAAGACAGATACGCAGTATTTT. Combining the CDR3 with reference TRBV30 and TRBJ2-3 gives the whole variable domain SQTIHQWPATLVQPVGSPLSLECTVEGTSNPNLYWYRQAAGRGLQLLFYSVGIGQISSEVPQNLSASRPQDRQFILSSKKLLLSDSGFYLCAWRAKTDTQYFGPGTRLTVL.

The sample holds one count of this clone. The chain links TRBV6-6 to TRBJ1-3; D not resolved. From germline, CDR1 is MNHNY and CDR2 SVGAGI (reference sequence). The V and J ends lost 3 bases and 0 bases respectively, with 6 bases between them. The length of the CDR3 is 14 residues. The CDR3 nucleotides are TGTGCCAGCAGTTATTTGGCCTCTGGAAACACCATATATTTT. Its protein product is CASSYLASGNTIYF.

The gene calls are TRBV5-4 and TRBJ2-5; weak D call: TRBD1 (5 bases). Germline assignment: CDR1 SGHNT and CDR2 YYREEE (reference sequence). Deletions cut 0 bases from V and 4 bases from J, with 16 bases between. The CDR3 consists of 16 residues. The CDR3 DNA reads TGTGCCAGCAGCTTGGGGGGCGACCTTGGTGCAGAGACCCAGTACTTC. It translates to CASSLGGDLGAETQYF. Full variable domain (outside the CDR3, taken from reference TRBV5-4 and TRBJ2-5): ETGVTQSPTHLIKTRGQQVTLRCSSQSGHNTVSWYQQALGQGPQFIFQYYREEENGRGNFPPRFSGLQFPNYSSELNVNALELDDSALYLCASSLGGDLGAETQYFGPGTRLLVL.

This clone was detected once. V is TRBV5-5 and J is TRBJ2-1, with no clear D. The V end lost 0 bases, the J end lost 5 bases, and 15 bases lay between the germline ends. CDR3 size: 16 residues. Per the germline V gene, CDR1 is SGHKS and CDR2 is YYEKEE (reference sequence). CDR3 loop: CASSLAPNGPHNEQFF. Here the CDR3 DNA reads TGTGCCAGCAGCTTGGCCCCCAACGGGCCCCACAATGAGCAGTTCTTC. Together with reference TRBV5-5 and TRBJ2-1, the CDR3 gives the full variable domain: DAGVTQSPTHLIKTRGQQVTLRCSPISGHKSVSWYQQVLGQGPQFIFQYYEKEERGRGNFPDRFSARQFPNYSSELNVNALLLGDSALYLCASSLAPNGPHNEQFFGPGTRLTVL.

The rearrangement links TRBV29-1 to TRBJ1-4; D is uncertain. The CDR3 runs 13 residues. Looked up from germline, CDR1 is SQVTM and CDR2 is ANQGSEA. V was cut by 6 bases and J by 0 bases, with 8 bases left in between. In nucleotides, the CDR3 is TGCAGCGTCGGACCTGCAACTAATGAAAAACTGTTTTTT. Translating gives CSVGPATNEKLFF.

The chain carries TRBV28 and TRBJ1-3; D remains ambiguous. Germline loops: CDR1 MDHEN, CDR2 SYDVKM. The CDR3 covers 11 residues. The ends were cut back, 6 bases at V and 3 bases at J, with 3 bases in the middle. CDR3 residues: CASRLGNTIYF. DNA for the CDR3: TGTGCCAGCAGACTTGGAAACACCATATATTTT.

The chain recombines TRBV7-3 with TRBJ2-3, with 14 nucleotides matching TRBD2. This CDR3 is built from 16 residues. Looked up from germline, CDR1 is SGHTA and CDR2 is FQGTGA. V dropped 5 bases and J dropped 1; count of bases not matched to a gene: 2. CDR3 DNA sequence: TGTGCCAGCAGCGCGGGACTAGCGGGAGGCACAGATACGCAGTATTTT. Residues: CASSAGLAGGTDTQYF. The full variable domain, its missing parts supplied by reference TRBV7-3 and TRBJ2-3, is GAGVSQTPSNKVTEKGKYVELRCDPISGHTALYWYRQSLGQGPEFLIYFQGTGAADDSGLPNDRFFAVRPEGSVSTLKIQRTERGDSAVYLCASSAGLAGGTDTQYFGPGTRLTVL.

The rearrangement links TRBV19 to TRBJ2-7; no definite D call. This CDR3 spans 13 amino acids. CDR1 and CDR2 (germline): LNHDA, SQIVND (reference sequence). V lost 9 bases to trimming and J lost 2 bases, with 14 bases between them. The DNA for the CDR3 is TGTGCCAGCAGAAGCGACGCCACCTACGAGCAGTACTTC. Amino acid sequence: CASRSDATYEQYF. The entire variable domain, with the rest obtained from reference TRBV19 and TRBJ2-7, is as follows: DGGITQSPKYLFRKEGQNVTLSCEQNLNHDAMYWYRQDPGQGLRLIYYSQIVNDFQKGDIAEGYSVSREKKESFPLTVTSAQKNPTAFYLCASRSDATYEQYFGPGTRLTVT.

This chain uses TRBV5-6 with TRBJ2-6; the D is unclear. Germline CDR1 reads SGHDT; CDR2 reads YYEEEE. The CDR3 totals 19 residues. V lost 4 bases and J 2 bases, leaving 22 bases between the germline ends. The CDR3 region has the DNA TGTGCCAGCAGCCAATGGAATCTTGGTGTCGGTCCTGGGGCCAACGTCCTGACTTTC. It specifies CASSQWNLGVGPGANVLTF. Together with reference TRBV5-6 and TRBJ2-6, the CDR3 gives the full variable domain: DAGVTQSPTHLIKTRGQQVTLRCSPKSGHDTVSWYQQALGQGPQFIFQYYEEEERQRGNFPDRFSGHQFPNYSSELNVNALLLGDSALYLCASSQWNLGVGPGANVLTFGAGSRLTVL.

V and J are TRBV5-5 and TRBJ1-5; 7 nucleotides agree with TRBD1. Germline trimming cut 4 bases from V and 0 bases from J; bases unmatched to any gene: 4. This CDR3 is 15 amino acids long. CDR1 SGHKS and CDR2 YYEKEE come from the germline V gene (reference sequence). The CDR3 reads CASSATGASNQPQHF. CDR3 bases: TGTGCCAGCAGCGCAACAGGGGCTAGCAATCAGCCCCAGCATTTT.

This clone has just one count. V is TRBV6-2 or TRBV6-3 and J is TRBJ2-5; TRBD2 agrees at 10 bases. The CDR3 is 16 amino acids. Germline loops: CDR1 MNHEY, CDR2 SVGEGT. V was pared by 4 bases and J by 4 bases, with 9 bases of the junction left unmatched. The CDR3 loop reads CASSLVGASGRETQYF. CDR3 sequence (DNA): TGTGCCAGCAGTTTGGTAGGGGCTAGCGGGAGAGAGACCCAGTACTTC.